The T cell receptor beta chain under discussion was sequenced for a study of cytomegalovirus exposure and HLA in healthy donors. Study conclusions and caveats: In a later analysis, first-cohort TCR clusters were found to tend to co-occur in the approximately 110 validation repertoires. Among the CMV-associated chains, three were confirmed in vitro as specific for CMV antigens.

The method was immunoSEQ multiplex PCR; TCRdb's version includes in-frame clones alone and lacks a portion of them. The sample includes 40,000 to 55,000 clones, roughly 93% seen only once; the top ten take less than 2.5%. The count of this clone is one. Its matching antigen is unknown. V was pared by 9 bases and J by 4 bases, with 5 bases of the junction left unmatched. The germline gives CDR1 SNHLY, CDR2 FYNNEI. The CDR3 spans 13 residues. The V and J genes are TRBV2 and TRBJ1-5; 8 positions match TRBD1. This receptor was taken from a young woman in good health and CMV-seronegative. The sample taken for sequencing was PBMCs. Here the CDR3 DNA reads TGTGCCAGGTCGACAGGGGTTAATCAGCCCCAGCATTTT. It is translated as CARSTGVNQPQHF.